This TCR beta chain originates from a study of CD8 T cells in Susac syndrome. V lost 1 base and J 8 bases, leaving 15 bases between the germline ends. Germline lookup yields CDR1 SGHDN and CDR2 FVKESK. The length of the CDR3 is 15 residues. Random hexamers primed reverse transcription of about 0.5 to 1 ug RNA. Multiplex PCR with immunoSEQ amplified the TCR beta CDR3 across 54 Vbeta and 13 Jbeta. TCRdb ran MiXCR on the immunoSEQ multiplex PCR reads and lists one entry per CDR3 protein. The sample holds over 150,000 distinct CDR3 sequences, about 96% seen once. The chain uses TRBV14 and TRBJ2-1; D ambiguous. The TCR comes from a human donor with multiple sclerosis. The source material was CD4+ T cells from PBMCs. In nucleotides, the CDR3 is TGTGCCAGCAGCCAAGGTGCTGTTCATATGGATGAGCAGTTCTTC. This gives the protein CASSQGAVHMDEQFF.